Ten or more counts support the clone carrying this T cell receptor beta chain. This sample is drawn from a study of control samples from healthy donors and cancer patients. The V end was cut by 5 bases, the J end by 4 bases, with 6 bases between. In germline, CDR1 is LNHDA, CDR2 SQIVND (reference sequence). The CDR3 loop spans 12 amino acids. TCRdb keeps only in-frame clones here, not all; method: immunoSEQ multiplex PCR. Found here are about 150,000 clones, 90% to 95% of them singletons; the top ten hold around 5.4%. The sequence was collected from a middle-aged man in good health. The chain links TRBV19 to TRBJ2-1; D unclear. The material sequenced was blood. This CDR3 is CASSVSYNEQFF. CDR3 in DNA: TGTGCCAGTAGTGTGAGTTACAATGAGCAGTTCTTC.